The clone carrying this T cell receptor beta chain was counted between two and nine times. The data originate from a study of identical twins. TCRdb processed the 5' RACE reads anew with MiXCR; each CDR3 protein has one entry. The sample includes 200,000 to 250,000 distinct CDR3 sequences, 6.5% seen only once; the top ten take more than 14%. The CDR3 totals 13 residues. The V end was cut by 6 bases, the J end by 3 bases, with 14 bases between. Germline-derived CDR1 and CDR2 are DFQATT and SNEGSKA (reference sequence). These data also featured in a second study, about T cells expressing NK-cell markers. Turning to that study: There were seven HCMV-seropositive donors and one seronegative donor among the eight sequenced. The dominant NKG2C+ clonotypes represented about 1.0-8% of CD8+ T cells in several donors.

The chain is built from TRBV20-1 and TRBJ1-1, with TRBD1 as a possible D gene (6 bases). This TCR was recovered from a woman between 18 and 29 years old in good health. Sequences were obtained from CD8+ T cells sorted from blood. CDR3 region: CSAADRTHTEAFF. The DNA of the CDR3 is TGCAGTGCAGCGGACAGAACCCACACTGAAGCTTTCTTT.